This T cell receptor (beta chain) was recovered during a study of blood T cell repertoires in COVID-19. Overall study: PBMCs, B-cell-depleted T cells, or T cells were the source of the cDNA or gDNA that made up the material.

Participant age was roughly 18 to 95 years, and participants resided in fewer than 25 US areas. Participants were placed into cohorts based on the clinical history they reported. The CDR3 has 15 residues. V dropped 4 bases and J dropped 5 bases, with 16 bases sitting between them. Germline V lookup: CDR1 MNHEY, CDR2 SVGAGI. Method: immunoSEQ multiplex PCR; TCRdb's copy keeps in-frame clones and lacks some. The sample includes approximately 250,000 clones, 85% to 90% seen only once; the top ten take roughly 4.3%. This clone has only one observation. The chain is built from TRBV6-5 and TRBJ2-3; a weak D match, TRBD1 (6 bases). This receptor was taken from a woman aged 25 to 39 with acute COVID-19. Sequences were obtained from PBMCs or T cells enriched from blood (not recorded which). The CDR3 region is CASSLDRDLLDTQYF. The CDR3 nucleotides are TGTGCCAGCAGTTTGGACAGAGACCTATTAGATACGCAGTATTTT.